The 24 T cell receptor beta chains presented below share a single source sample, sequenced in a study of T cell responses to AZD1222 COVID-19 vaccine. Generated by immunoSEQ multiplex PCR, the TCRdb table keeps only in-frame clones and is missing some. The sample contains tens of thousands of clones, 80% to 95% of which appear only once. Sequenced material: peripheral blood, taken 28 days after the second AZD1222 dose. These receptor sequences come from an adult who received the AZD1222 COVID-19 vaccine.

The chain is built from TRBV2 and TRBJ1-1; weak D call: TRBD1 (6 bases). This CDR3 is built from 16 residues. Deletions cut 6 bases from V and 4 bases from J, with 21 bases between. The germline V gene has CDR1 SNHLY and CDR2 FYNNEI. In DNA, the CDR3 is TGTGCCAGCAGGTCTGAGGGGGGGGCTGGGGGCACTGAAGCTTTCTTT. Its protein product is CASRSEGGAGGTEAFF.

The chain couples TRBV7-9 to TRBJ2-3; D remains ambiguous. Trimming removed 1 base at V and 2 bases at J, with 10 bases between. This CDR3 spans 15 amino acids. The germline V gene encodes CDR1 SEHNR and CDR2 FQNEAQ (reference sequence). CDR3 residues: CASSLETPYTDTQYF. The DNA of the CDR3 is TGTGCCAGCAGCTTAGAGACCCCCTACACAGATACGCAGTATTTT.

The chain carries TRBV19 and TRBJ1-5, with 7 bases lining up with TRBD1. The CDR3 is made up of 14 amino acids. Per germline, CDR1 LNHDA and CDR2 SQIVND (reference sequence). V was pared by 2 bases and J by 4 bases, with 2 bases of the junction left unmatched. The CDR3, as DNA: TGTGCCAGTAGTATAAAACAGGGGAATCAGCCCCAGCATTTT. This sequence encodes CASSIKQGNQPQHF. Full variable domain (remainder filled in from reference TRBV19 and TRBJ1-5): DGGITQSPKYLFRKEGQNVTLSCEQNLNHDAMYWYRQDPGQGLRLIYYSQIVNDFQKGDIAEGYSVSREKKESFPLTVTSAQKNPTAFYLCASSIKQGNQPQHFGDGTRLSIL.

The chain has TRBV9 and TRBJ2-1; 9 positions match TRBD1. Germline-derived CDR1 and CDR2 are SGDLS and YYNGEE. The CDR3 has 14 amino acids. V gave up 4 bases and J gave up 9 bases; unmatched junction bases: 8. CDR3 nucleotide sequence: TGTGCCAGCAGCCCCCGAGACAGGGGGGGTGAGCAGTTCTTC. It specifies CASSPRDRGGEQFF.

The CDR3, as DNA: TGTGCCAGCAGCACCAGGACTAGCGGGGCAAGCCAAGAGACCCAGTACTTC. Its protein product is CASSTRTSGASQETQYF. The chain has TRBV11-2 and TRBJ2-5, with 12 bases that match TRBD2. The V gene's germline CDR1 is SGHAT and CDR2 FQNNGV. This CDR3 contains 17 residues. Losses at the gene ends were 5 bases for V and 1 base for J; bases not matched to a gene: 8.

The chain carries TRBV5-1 and TRBJ1-1, with 11 positions matching TRBD1. CDR1 is SGHRS and CDR2 is YFSETQ in the germline V gene. V dropped 5 bases and J dropped 3; count of bases not matched to a gene: 15. There are 18 residues in the CDR3. The CDR3 here is CASSLGLGQGAQDTEAFF. The CDR3 region has the DNA TGCGCCAGCAGTCTGGGGCTCGGACAGGGGGCGCAGGACACTGAAGCTTTCTTT.

The rearrangement joins TRBV3-1 (or the pseudogene TRBV3-2) to TRBJ2-7, with D perhaps matching TRBD2 (5 bases). CDR1 and CDR2 (germline): LGHDT, YNNKEL (reference sequence). This CDR3 is built from 13 residues. The V gene lost 4 bases and the J gene lost 4 bases, with 11 bases spanning the gap. CDR3 region: CASSLRRTYEQYF. CDR3 bases: TGTGCCAGCAGCCTCCGACGGACTTACGAGCAGTACTTC.

The genes are TRBV3-1 (or the pseudogene TRBV3-2) and TRBJ2-3; 8 bases fit TRBD2. Unmatched junction bases numbered 2, after V lost 0 bases and J lost 3 bases. The CDR3 is 15 amino acids. The V gene's germline CDR1 is LGHDT and CDR2 YNNKEL (reference sequence). CDR3 amino acids: CASSQDPGGTDTQYF. CDR3 coding DNA: TGTGCCAGCAGCCAAGATCCGGGGGGGACAGATACGCAGTATTTT.

This clone came up a few times. The CDR3, as DNA: TGTGCCAGTAGCTGGACAGCGAACACCGGGGAGCTGTTTTTT. It encodes CASSWTANTGELFF. The chain has TRBV19 and TRBJ2-2; tentative D call: TRBD1 (6 bases). Germline CDR1 is LNHDA and CDR2 is SQIVND (reference sequence). The germline V and J ends were trimmed by 6 bases and 0 bases, with 8 bases remaining between them. This CDR3 is built from 14 residues.

The V call is TRBV5-6, the J call TRBJ1-2; 7 bases match TRBD1. The ends lost 3 bases at V and 0 bases at J; junction bases unmatched: 8. The CDR3 spans 16 residues. Looked up from germline, CDR1 is SGHDT and CDR2 is YYEEEE. CDR3 amino acids: CASSWGDRLTNYGYTF. CDR3 DNA: TGTGCCAGCAGCTGGGGGGACAGACTAACTAACTATGGCTACACCTTC.

V and J are TRBV28 and TRBJ2-7; 8 bases match TRBD1. Germline CDR1 is MDHEN and CDR2 is SYDVKM. The CDR3 is 15 amino acids. The junction had 14 bases not matched to a gene; V was cut back by 8 bases and J by 5 bases. The DNA for the CDR3 is TGTGCCAGCGGAATGGGGGGACAGGTTAGGAACGAGCAGTACTTC. Translating gives CASGMGGQVRNEQYF.

This clone was counted once. V and J are TRBV2 and TRBJ2-7; possibly TRBD1 for D (5 bases). The CDR3 is 14 amino acids. Germline CDR1 SNHLY, CDR2 FYNNEI. Trimming pared 3 bases from V and 3 bases from J, leaving 12 bases between. CDR3 amino acids: CASSEGLTGYEQYF. CDR3 nucleotides: TGTGCCAGCAGTGAGGGATTAACAGGCTACGAGCAGTACTTC.

The chain uses TRBV2 and TRBJ2-7, with D possibly TRBD1 on 5 matching bases. Germline CDR1 and CDR2: SNHLY and FYNNEI. CDR3 size: 15 residues. Deletions cut 1 base from V and 4 bases from J, with 14 bases between. CDR3 sequence reads: CASSEGAGYSYEQYF. CDR3 in DNA: TGTGCCAGCAGTGAAGGGGCAGGGTATTCTTACGAGCAGTACTTC.

The chain has TRBV18 and TRBJ2-3, with a weak D call TRBD1 (6 bases). Germline V gene sequence: CDR1 KGHSH, CDR2 LQKENI. V lost 0 bases, J lost 4 bases, and 14 bases lay in between. The length of the CDR3 is 16 residues. The CDR3 protein is CASSPPSGVGPDTQYF. The CDR3 bases are TGTGCCAGCTCACCACCATCAGGGGTTGGCCCAGATACGCAGTATTTT.

This clone was seen just once. The chain uses TRBV2 and TRBJ1-4; no reliable D call. Per germline, CDR1 SNHLY and CDR2 FYNNEI. This CDR3 region has 14 residues. V lost 11 bases, J lost 10 bases, and 23 bases lay in between. The CDR3 spells CACKREWGPVKLFF. CDR3 sequence (DNA): TGTGCCTGCAAGAGAGAGTGGGGTCCCGTAAAACTGTTTTTT.

This rearrangement joins TRBV5-1 to TRBJ2-3; 9 bases are shared with TRBD1. Trimming removed 4 bases from V and 4 bases from J; junction bases left unmatched: 7. The CDR3 covers 15 residues. The germline V gene has CDR1 SGHRS and CDR2 YFSETQ. The CDR3 region is CASSPWGDRADTQYF. In DNA, the CDR3 is TGCGCCAGCAGCCCCTGGGGGGACAGGGCAGATACGCAGTATTTT.

The chain uses TRBV4-1 and TRBJ1-5; no clear D gene. CDR1 and CDR2 (germline): MGHRA, YSYEKL. Trimming cost V 0 bases and J 9 bases, with 9 bases left between them. The CDR3 runs 13 residues. The CDR3 nucleotides read TGCGCCAGCAGCCAAGATTATAACGGGCCCCAGCATTTT. Translation gives CASSQDYNGPQHF.

The V gene is TRBV6-1, the J gene TRBJ2-7; D is uncertain. Germline V gives CDR1 MNHNS, CDR2 SASEGT. The CDR3 spans 14 residues. Trimming removed 0 bases at V and 0 bases at J, with 6 bases between. The CDR3, as DNA: TGTGCCAGCAGTGAAGCGGGCGGCTCCTACGAGCAGTACTTC. Its translation: CASSEAGGSYEQYF.

The gene calls are TRBV2 and TRBJ1-2; D might be TRBD1 (6 bases). Germline V gives CDR1 SNHLY, CDR2 FYNNEI. Trimming removed 7 bases from V and 6 bases from J, with 21 bases in between. This CDR3 has 15 residues. CDR3 nucleotide sequence: TGTGCCAGCACCTTGTCTGCGGGGGCGAGTGATGGCTACACCTTC. It specifies CASTLSAGASDGYTF.

This clone was observed a single time. The chain couples TRBV6-5 to TRBJ2-7; D is perhaps TRBD1 or TRBD2 (5 bases each). Trimming left V 4 bases short and J 0 bases short, with 10 bases between. The CDR3 has 14 residues. CDR1 and CDR2 from the germline V gene are MNHEY and SVGAGI. DNA for the CDR3: TGTGCCAGCAGTTTCTGGGACCCCTCCTACGAGCAGTACTTC. It encodes CASSFWDPSYEQYF.

This chain uses TRBV3-1 (or the pseudogene TRBV3-2) with TRBJ2-1, with 7 nucleotides matching TRBD2. The length of the CDR3 is 12 residues. V shed 4 bases and J 13 bases; nucleotides not matched to a gene: 7. CDR1 is LGHDT, CDR2 YNNKEL, per germline (reference sequence). The CDR3 coding sequence is TGTGCCAGCAGCCCCAGGGAGGGGCCTCAGTTCTTC. Translating gives CASSPREGPQFF.

This chain connects TRBV28 to TRBJ1-5, with a possible D match to TRBD1 (6 bases). Germline CDR1 MDHEN, CDR2 SYDVKM. Trimming pared 4 bases from V and 4 bases from J, leaving 11 bases between. CDR3 length equals 14 residues. The CDR3 reads CASSSGGLNQPQHF. The DNA of the CDR3 is TGTGCCAGCAGTTCTGGGGGGCTGAATCAGCCCCAGCATTTT.

This clone was counted between two and nine times. The chain recombines TRBV5-1 with TRBJ2-5, with 8 bases lining up with TRBD1. The CDR3 extends over 13 amino acids. In germline, CDR1 is SGHRS, CDR2 YFSETQ. V lost 4 bases, J lost 7 bases, and 6 bases stayed unmatched. CDR3 in amino acids: CASSQDREGTQYF. In DNA form, the CDR3 reads TGCGCCAGCAGCCAGGACAGGGAAGGGACCCAGTACTTC.

The gene calls are TRBV6-1 and TRBJ1-4; D gene ambiguous. This CDR3 is 12 amino acids long. Germline V lookup: CDR1 MNHNS, CDR2 SASEGT. V was trimmed by 3 bases and J by 7 bases, leaving 6 bases between them. DNA for the CDR3: TGTGCCAGCAGTGAGACGGTTGAAAAACTGTTTTTT. This translates into CASSETVEKLFF.